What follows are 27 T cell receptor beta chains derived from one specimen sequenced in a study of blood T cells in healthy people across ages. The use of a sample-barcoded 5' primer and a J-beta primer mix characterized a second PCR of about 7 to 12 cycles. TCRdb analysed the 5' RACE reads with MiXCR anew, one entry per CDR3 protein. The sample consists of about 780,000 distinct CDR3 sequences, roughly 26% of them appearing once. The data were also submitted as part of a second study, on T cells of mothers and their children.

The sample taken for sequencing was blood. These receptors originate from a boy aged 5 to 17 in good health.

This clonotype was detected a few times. CDR3 protein: CASSLVTRTGRAPSSYNEQFF. CDR3 DNA: TGTGCCAGCAGCCTCGTAACCCGGACAGGGAGAGCTCCAAGCTCCTACAATGAGCAGTTCTTC. The chain combines TRBV5-6 with TRBJ2-1, with TRBD1 matching over 8 bases. J was trimmed by 0 bases and V by 4 bases; bases with no gene match: 21. CDR3 length: 21 residues. Germline V lookup: CDR1 SGHDT, CDR2 YYEEEE.

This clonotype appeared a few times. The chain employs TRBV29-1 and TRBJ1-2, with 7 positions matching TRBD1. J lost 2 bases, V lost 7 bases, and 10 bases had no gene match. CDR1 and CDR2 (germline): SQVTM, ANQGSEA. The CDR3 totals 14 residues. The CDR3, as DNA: TGCAGCGGGGTGGTTGGGACAGCCAACTATGGCTACACCTTC. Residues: CSGVVGTANYGYTF.

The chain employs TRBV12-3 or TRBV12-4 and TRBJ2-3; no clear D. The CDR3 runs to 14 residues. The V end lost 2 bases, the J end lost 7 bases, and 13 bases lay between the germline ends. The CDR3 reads CASSLWGTENTQYF. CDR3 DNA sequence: TGTGCCAGCAGTTTATGGGGTACCGAAAATACGCAGTATTTT.

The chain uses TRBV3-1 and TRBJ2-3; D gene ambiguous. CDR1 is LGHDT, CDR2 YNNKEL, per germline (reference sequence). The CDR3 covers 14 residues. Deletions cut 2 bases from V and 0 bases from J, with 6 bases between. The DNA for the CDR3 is TGTGCCAGCAGCCAAATGACCAGCACAGATACGCAGTATTTT. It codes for CASSQMTSTDTQYF.

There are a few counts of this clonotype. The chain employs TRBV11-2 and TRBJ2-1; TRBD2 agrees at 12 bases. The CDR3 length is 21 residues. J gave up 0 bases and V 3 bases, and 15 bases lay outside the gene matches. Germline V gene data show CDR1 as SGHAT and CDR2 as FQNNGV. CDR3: CASSFPSKLAGGLSSYNEQFF. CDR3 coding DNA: TGTGCCAGCAGCTTCCCATCGAAACTAGCGGGGGGTCTAAGCTCCTACAATGAGCAGTTCTTC. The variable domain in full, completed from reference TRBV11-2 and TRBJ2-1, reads EAGVAQSPRYKIIEKRQSVAFWCNPISGHATLYWYQQILGQGPKLLIQFQNNGVVDDSQLPKDRFSAERLKGVDSTLKIQPAKLEDSAVYLCASSFPSKLAGGLSSYNEQFFGPGTRLTVL.

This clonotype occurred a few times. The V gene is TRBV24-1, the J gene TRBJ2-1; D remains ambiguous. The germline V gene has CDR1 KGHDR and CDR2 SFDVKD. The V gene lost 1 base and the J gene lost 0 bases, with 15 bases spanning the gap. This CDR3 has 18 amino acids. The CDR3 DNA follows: TGTGCCACCAGTGATTTAGACTCCACAGCGATCTCCTACAATGAGCAGTTCTTC. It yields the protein CATSDLDSTAISYNEQFF.

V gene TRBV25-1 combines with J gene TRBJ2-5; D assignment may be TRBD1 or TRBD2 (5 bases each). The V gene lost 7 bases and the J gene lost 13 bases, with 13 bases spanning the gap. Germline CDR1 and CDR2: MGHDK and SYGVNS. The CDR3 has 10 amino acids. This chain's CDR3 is CASMGDATYF. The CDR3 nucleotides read TGTGCCAGCATGGGGGACGCCACGTACTTC. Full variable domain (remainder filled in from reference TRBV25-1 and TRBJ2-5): EADIYQTPRYLVIGTGKKITLECSQTMGHDKMYWYQQDPGMELHLIHYSYGVNSTEKGDLSSESTVSRIRTEHFPLTLESARPSHTSQYLCASMGDATYFGPGTRLLVL.

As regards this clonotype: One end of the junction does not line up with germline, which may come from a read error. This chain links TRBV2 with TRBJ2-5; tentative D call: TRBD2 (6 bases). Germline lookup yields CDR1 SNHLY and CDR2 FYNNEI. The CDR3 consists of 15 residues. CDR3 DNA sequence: TGTACCAGCACCCTGGAGGGGAGTTCACAAGAGACCCAGTACTTC. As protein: CTSTLEGSSQETQYF. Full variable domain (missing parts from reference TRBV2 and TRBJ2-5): EPEVTQTPSHQVTQMGQEVILRCVPISNHLYFYWYRQILGQKVEFLVSFYNNEISEKSEIFDDQFSVERPDGSNFTLKIRSTKLEDSAMYFCTSTLEGSSQETQYFGPGTRLLVL.

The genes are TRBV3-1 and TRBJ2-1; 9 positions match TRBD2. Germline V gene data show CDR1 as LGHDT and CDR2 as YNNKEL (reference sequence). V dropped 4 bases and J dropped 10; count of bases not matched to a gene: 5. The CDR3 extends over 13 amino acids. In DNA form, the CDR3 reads TGTGCCAGCAGCCGCGGGGGGGGAGGCGAGCAGTTCTTC. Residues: CASSRGGGGEQFF.

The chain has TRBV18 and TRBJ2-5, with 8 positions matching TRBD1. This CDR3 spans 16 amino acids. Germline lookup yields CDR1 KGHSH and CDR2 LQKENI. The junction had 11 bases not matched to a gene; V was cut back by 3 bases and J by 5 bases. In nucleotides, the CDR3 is TGTGCCAGCTCACCTGCCGCGACAGGGGCCATCGAGACCCAGTACTTC. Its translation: CASSPAATGAIETQYF.

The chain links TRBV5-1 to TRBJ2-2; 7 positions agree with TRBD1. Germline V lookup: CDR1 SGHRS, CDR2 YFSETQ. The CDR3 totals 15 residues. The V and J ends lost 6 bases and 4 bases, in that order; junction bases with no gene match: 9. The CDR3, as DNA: TGCGCCAGCAAGGGGTCCGGGACAGCCACCGGGGAGCTGTTTTTT. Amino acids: CASKGSGTATGELFF.

The CDR3 region has the DNA TGTGCCAGCACCACAGGGAGCCAGCCCCAGCATTTT. Protein product: CASTTGSQPQHF. J is TRBJ1-5 and V is TRBV28; possibly TRBD1 for D (6 bases). Trimming left V 7 bases short and J 7 bases short, with 11 bases between. Germline CDR1 MDHEN, CDR2 SYDVKM. The CDR3 has 12 amino acids.

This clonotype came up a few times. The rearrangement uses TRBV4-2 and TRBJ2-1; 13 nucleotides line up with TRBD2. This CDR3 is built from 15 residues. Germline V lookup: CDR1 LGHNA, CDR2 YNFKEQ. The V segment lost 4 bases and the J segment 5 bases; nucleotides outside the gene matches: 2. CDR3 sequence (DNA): TGTGCCAGCAGCCGGACTAGCGGGGGAAACAATGAGCAGTTCTTC. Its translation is CASSRTSGGNNEQFF.

The CDR3 reads CASSPPGVIGTEAFF. The CDR3 DNA follows: TGTGCCAGCAGTCCACCGGGGGTCATAGGCACTGAAGCTTTCTTT. V gene TRBV12-3 or TRBV12-4 combines with J gene TRBJ1-1, with D maybe TRBD1 (5 bases). V lost 5 bases, J lost 4 bases, and 17 bases lay in between. The CDR3 covers 15 residues.

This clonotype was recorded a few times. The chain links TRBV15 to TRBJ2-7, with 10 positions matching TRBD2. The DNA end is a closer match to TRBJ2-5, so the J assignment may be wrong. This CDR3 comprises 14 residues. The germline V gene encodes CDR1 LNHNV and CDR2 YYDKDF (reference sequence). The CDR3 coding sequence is TGTGCCACCAGCAGCACTAGCGGGGAGGAGACCCAGTACTTC. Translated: CATSSTSGEETQYF.

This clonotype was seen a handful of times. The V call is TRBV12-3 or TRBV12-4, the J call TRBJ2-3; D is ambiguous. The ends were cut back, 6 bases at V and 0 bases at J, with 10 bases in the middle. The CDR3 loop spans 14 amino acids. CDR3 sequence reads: CASSYFSSTDTQYF. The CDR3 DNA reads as TGTGCCAGCAGCTACTTCTCTAGCACAGATACGCAGTATTTT.

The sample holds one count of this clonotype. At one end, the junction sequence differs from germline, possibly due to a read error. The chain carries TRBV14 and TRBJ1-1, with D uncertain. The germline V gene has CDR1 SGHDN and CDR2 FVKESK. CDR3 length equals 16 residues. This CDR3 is CASSKERRLMNTEAFF. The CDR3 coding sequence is TGTGCCAGCAGCAAAGAACGACGGCTTATGAACACTGAAGCTTTCTTT.

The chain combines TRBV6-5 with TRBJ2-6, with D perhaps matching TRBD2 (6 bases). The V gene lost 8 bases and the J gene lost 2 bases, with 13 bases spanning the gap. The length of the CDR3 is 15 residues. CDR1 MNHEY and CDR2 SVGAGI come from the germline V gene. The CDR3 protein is CASGGLHAGANVLTF. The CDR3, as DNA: TGTGCCAGCGGAGGGCTTCATGCTGGGGCCAACGTCCTGACTTTC.

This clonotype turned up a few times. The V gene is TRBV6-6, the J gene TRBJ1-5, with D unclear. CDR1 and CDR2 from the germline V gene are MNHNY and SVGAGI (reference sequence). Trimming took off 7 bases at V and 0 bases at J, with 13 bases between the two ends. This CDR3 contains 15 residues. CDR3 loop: CASTGMGYSNQPQHF. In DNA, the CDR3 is TGTGCCAGCACGGGCATGGGCTATAGCAATCAGCCCCAGCATTTT.

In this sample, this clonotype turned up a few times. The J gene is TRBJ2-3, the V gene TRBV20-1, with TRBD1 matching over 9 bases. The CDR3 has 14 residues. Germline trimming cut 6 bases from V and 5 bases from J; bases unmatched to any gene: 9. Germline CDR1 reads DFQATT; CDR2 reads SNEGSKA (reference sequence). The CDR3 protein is CSAAGQGSLDTQYF. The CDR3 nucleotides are TGCAGTGCCGCGGGACAGGGATCATTAGATACGCAGTATTTT.

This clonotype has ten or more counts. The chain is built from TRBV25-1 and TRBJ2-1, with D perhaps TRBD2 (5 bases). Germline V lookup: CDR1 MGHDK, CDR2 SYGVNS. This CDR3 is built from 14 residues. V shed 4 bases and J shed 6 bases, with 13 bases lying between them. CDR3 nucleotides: TGTGCCAGCAGTGCTTACCCAGAGGGCAATGAGCAGTTCTTC. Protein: CASSAYPEGNEQFF.

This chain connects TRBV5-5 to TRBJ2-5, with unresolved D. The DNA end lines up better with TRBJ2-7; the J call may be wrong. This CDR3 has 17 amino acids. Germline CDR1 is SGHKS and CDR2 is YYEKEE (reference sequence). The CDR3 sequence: CASSSQYHSSGTYEQYF. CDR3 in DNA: TGTGCCAGCAGCTCTCAGTACCATTCATCGGGCACCTACGAGCAGTACTTC.

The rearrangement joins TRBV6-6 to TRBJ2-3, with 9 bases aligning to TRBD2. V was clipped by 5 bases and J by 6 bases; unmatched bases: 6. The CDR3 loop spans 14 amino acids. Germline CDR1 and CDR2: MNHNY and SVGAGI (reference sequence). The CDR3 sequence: CASSPPGLADTQYF. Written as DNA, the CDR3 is TGTGCCAGCAGTCCCCCAGGACTAGCGGATACGCAGTATTTT.

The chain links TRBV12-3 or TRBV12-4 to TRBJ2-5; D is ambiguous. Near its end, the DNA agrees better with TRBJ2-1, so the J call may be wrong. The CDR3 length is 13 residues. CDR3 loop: CASSENRRNEQFF. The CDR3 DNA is TGTGCCAGCAGTGAGAACCGGAGAAATGAGCAGTTCTTC.

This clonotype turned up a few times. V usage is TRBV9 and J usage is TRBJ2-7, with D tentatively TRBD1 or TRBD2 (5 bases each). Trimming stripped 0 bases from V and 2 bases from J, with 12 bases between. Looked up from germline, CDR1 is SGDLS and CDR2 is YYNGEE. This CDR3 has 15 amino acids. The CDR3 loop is CASSVDWDGAYEQYF. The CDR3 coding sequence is TGTGCCAGCAGCGTAGATTGGGACGGAGCCTACGAGCAGTACTTC.

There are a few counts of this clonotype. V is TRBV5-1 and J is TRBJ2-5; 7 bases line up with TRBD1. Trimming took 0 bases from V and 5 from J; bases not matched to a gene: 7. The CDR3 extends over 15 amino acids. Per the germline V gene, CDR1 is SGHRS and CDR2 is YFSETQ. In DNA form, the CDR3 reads TGCGCCAGCAGCTTGGTGGGGGACAGCCTTGAGACCCAGTACTTC. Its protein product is CASSLVGDSLETQYF.

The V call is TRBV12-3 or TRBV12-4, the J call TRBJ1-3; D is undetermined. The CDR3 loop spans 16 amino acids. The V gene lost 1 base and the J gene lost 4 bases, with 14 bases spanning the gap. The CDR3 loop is CASSLGAGENGNTIYF. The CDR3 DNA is TGTGCCAGCAGTTTAGGTGCAGGAGAGAACGGAAACACCATATATTTT.